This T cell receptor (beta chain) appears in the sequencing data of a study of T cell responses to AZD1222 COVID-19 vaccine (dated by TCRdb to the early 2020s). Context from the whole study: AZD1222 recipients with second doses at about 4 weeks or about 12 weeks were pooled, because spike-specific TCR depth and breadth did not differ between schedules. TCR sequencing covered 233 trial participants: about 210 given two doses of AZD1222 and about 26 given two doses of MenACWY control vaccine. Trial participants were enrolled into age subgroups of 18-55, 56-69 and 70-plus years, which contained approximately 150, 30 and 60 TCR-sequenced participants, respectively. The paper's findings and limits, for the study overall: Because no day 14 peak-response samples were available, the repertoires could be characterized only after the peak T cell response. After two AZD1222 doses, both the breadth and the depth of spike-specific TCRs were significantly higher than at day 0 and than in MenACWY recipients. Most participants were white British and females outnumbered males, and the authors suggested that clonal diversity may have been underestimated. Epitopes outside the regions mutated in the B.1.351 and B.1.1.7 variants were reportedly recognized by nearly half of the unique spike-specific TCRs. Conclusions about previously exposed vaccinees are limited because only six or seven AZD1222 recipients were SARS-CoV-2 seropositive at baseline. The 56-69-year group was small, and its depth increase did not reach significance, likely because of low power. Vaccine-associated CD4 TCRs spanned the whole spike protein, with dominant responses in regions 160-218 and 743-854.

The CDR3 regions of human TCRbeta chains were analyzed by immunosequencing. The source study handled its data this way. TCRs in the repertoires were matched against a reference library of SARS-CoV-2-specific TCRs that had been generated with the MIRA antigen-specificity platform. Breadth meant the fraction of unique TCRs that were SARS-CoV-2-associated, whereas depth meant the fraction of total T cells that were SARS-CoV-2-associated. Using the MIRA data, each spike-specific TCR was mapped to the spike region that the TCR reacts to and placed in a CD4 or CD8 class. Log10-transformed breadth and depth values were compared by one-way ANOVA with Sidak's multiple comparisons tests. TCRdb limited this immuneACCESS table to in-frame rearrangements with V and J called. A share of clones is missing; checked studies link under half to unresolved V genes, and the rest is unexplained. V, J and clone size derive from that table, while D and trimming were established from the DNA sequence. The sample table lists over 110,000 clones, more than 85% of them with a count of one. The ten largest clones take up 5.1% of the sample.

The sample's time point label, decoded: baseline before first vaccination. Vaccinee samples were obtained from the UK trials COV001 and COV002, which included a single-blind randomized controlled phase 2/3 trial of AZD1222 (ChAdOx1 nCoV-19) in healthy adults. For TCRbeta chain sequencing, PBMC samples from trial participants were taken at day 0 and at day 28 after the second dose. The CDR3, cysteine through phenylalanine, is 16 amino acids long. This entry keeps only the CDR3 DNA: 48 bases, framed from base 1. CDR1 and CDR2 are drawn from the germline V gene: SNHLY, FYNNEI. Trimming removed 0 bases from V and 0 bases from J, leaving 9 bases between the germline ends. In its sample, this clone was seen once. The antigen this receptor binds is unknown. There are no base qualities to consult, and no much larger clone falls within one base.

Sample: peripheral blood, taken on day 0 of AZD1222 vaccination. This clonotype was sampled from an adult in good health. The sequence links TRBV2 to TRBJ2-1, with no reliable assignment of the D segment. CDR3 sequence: CASSEAHLSSYNEQFF. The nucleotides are TGTGCCAGCAGTGAAGCGCATCTGAGCTCCTACAATGAGCAGTTCTTC. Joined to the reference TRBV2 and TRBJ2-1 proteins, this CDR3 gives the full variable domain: EPEVTQTPSHQVTQMGQEVILRCVPISNHLYFYWYRQILGQKVEFLVSFYNNEISEKSEIFDDQFSVERPDGSNFTLKIRSTKLEDSAMYFCASSEAHLSSYNEQFFGPGTRLTVL.